This TCR beta chain comes out of a study of blood T cell repertoires in COVID-19. Study background: PBMCs, B-cell-depleted T cells, or T cells were the source of the cDNA or gDNA that made up the material.

CDR3 length equals 19 residues. V was cut by 1 base and J by 7 bases, with 28 bases left in between. CDR1 and CDR2 (germline): KGHDR, SFDVKD. Seattle patients were enrolled during active infection and followed longitudinally. Clones were sequenced by immunoSEQ multiplex PCR, and TCRdb holds only the in-frame ones, with some missing. This sample yields approximately 210,000 clones, of which about nine tenths are seen a single time; around a tenth belongs to the top ten. The sequence was collected from a man aged 45-65 years with COVID-19, enrolled during active disease. Material for sequencing was peripheral blood. The V call is TRBV24-1, the J call TRBJ2-7; D gene ambiguous. The CDR3 loop is CATSDFLSGPHPLAVEQYF. CDR3 DNA: TGTGCCACCAGTGATTTCTTGTCAGGCCCCCACCCCTTGGCTGTAGAGCAGTACTTC.